The next 11 T cell receptor beta chains were all read from a single sample in a study of shared clonotypes between healthy human individuals. Libraries were prepared by immunoSEQ multiplex PCR; TCRdb keeps only in-frame clonotypes and omits some of them. The repertoire holds around 1.5 million clones, 95% to 99% seen once, with 0.45% in the top ten. The sequenced material came from naive CD4+ T cells sorted from blood. The subset here: CD45RA+ positively selected. The receptors were gathered from a man aged 25-40 years in good health.

This clone was seen only once. Distinct nucleotide sequences in the sample also encode this CDR3. The chain couples TRBV15 to TRBJ2-5, with D tentatively TRBD1 or TRBD2 (5 bases each). Trimming took 3 bases from V and 3 from J, leaving 8 bases between them. The CDR3 length is 13 residues. Germline CDR1 reads LNHNV; CDR2 reads YYDKDF (reference sequence). The CDR3 region has the DNA TGTGCCACCAGCAGGGGGACCGAAGAGACCCAGTACTTC. This encodes CATSRGTEETQYF.

V usage is TRBV5-1 and J usage is TRBJ2-1; TRBD2 matches at 10 bases. Germline values: CDR1 SGHRS, CDR2 YFSETQ. The CDR3 runs to 15 residues. Trimming took 4 bases from V and 6 from J; bases not matched to a gene: 7. CDR3 in amino acids: CASSVVAGGLNEQFF. The DNA of the CDR3 is TGCGCCAGCAGCGTCGTAGCGGGAGGACTCAATGAGCAGTTCTTC.

The V and J genes are TRBV15 and TRBJ1-2; 8 positions match TRBD1. J was trimmed by 0 bases and V by 3 bases; bases with no gene match: 6. This CDR3 region has 16 residues. CDR1 LNHNV and CDR2 YYDKDF come from the germline V gene (reference sequence). CDR3 amino acids: CATSRRPDRANYGYTF. CDR3 in DNA: TGTGCCACCAGCAGGAGACCGGACAGGGCTAACTATGGCTACACCTTC.

This chain uses TRBV9 with TRBJ1-3, with D tentatively TRBD1 (6 bases). CDR1 SGDLS and CDR2 YYNGEE come from the germline V gene. The ends were cut back, 0 bases at V and 0 bases at J, with 10 bases in the middle. This CDR3 has 16 amino acids. The CDR3 coding sequence is TGTGCCAGCAGCGTAGCGGGACACAGCTCTGGAAACACCATATATTTT. This translates into CASSVAGHSSGNTIYF.

This chain connects TRBV11-2 to TRBJ1-1; possibly TRBD1 for D (6 bases). Trimming shortened V by 0 bases and J by 3 bases, and 11 bases separated the two germline ends. There are 15 residues in the CDR3. CDR1 and CDR2 from the germline V gene are SGHAT and FQNNGV. CDR3 sequence (DNA): TGTGCCAGCAGCTTAGATACAGGGTTTTACACTGAAGCTTTCTTT. This codes for CASSLDTGFYTEAFF. The variable domain in full, with the rest retrieved from reference TRBV11-2 and TRBJ1-1, is EAGVAQSPRYKIIEKRQSVAFWCNPISGHATLYWYQQILGQGPKLLIQFQNNGVVDDSQLPKDRFSAERLKGVDSTLKIQPAKLEDSAVYLCASSLDTGFYTEAFFGQGTRLTVV.

The V call is TRBV5-1, the J call TRBJ2-2; 8 positions match TRBD2. Germline V CDR1 and CDR2: SGHRS, YFSETQ. The V segment lost 2 bases and the J segment 1 base; nucleotides outside the gene matches: 4. The CDR3 length is 16 residues. For the CDR3, the DNA is TGCGCCAGCAGCTTCAGTCTAGCGGGGAACACCGGGGAGCTGTTTTTT. Protein: CASSFSLAGNTGELFF.

The chain combines TRBV18 with TRBJ2-1, with D uncertain. The CDR3 runs 16 residues. Germline-derived CDR1 and CDR2 are KGHSH and LQKENI. The V gene lost 1 base and the J gene lost 9 bases, with 19 bases spanning the gap. The chain's CDR3 is CASSPQPGNPRSEQFF. The CDR3 nucleotides are TGTGCCAGCTCACCACAGCCCGGAAATCCCCGAAGTGAGCAGTTCTTC.

The chain links TRBV15 to TRBJ2-7; D is possibly TRBD2 (5 bases). V was cut by 3 bases and J by 3 bases, with 15 bases left in between. The CDR3 extends over 15 amino acids. Germline V lookup: CDR1 LNHNV, CDR2 YYDKDF (reference sequence). In DNA, the CDR3 is TGTGCCACCAGCAGTCCCACTCGGGGTGACTACGAGCAGTACTTC. It yields the protein CATSSPTRGDYEQYF.

The genes are TRBV5-4 and TRBJ1-1; 7 bases line up with TRBD1. Trimming at V came to 6 bases and at J to 0 bases, leaving 11 bases not matched to a gene. Germline lookup yields CDR1 SGHNT and CDR2 YYREEE (reference sequence). This CDR3 has 16 amino acids. The CDR3, as DNA: TGTGCCAGCAAAAGGGACAGTCAATCCATGAACACTGAAGCTTTCTTT. It codes for CASKRDSQSMNTEAFF.

The V call is TRBV28, the J call TRBJ2-5; D ambiguous. The CDR3 contains 12 residues. The V end was cut by 6 bases, the J end by 10 bases, with 15 bases between. The V gene's germline CDR1 is MDHEN and CDR2 SYDVKM. The CDR3 nucleotides read TGTGCCAGCAGCCTTAAATTTTTGGGCCAGTACTTC. Translating it yields CASSLKFLGQYF.

V usage is TRBV4-3 and J usage is TRBJ2-3, with 7 bases matching TRBD2. Germline V lookup: CDR1 LGHNA, CDR2 YSLEER. The trim removed 1 base at V and 0 bases at J, leaving 4 bases unmatched. CDR3 length equals 16 residues. CDR3 region: CASSQGGSGSTDTQYF. CDR3 nucleotides: TGCGCCAGCAGCCAAGGGGGTAGCGGGAGCACAGATACGCAGTATTTT.